This T cell receptor (beta chain) was identified in a study of human T cells and chemical hapten exposure. Across the study: A patient group, mainly female, showed alopecia areata, totalis or universalis. TCR yields per sample varied mostly from small pooled library volume differences.

MiXCR was run by TCRdb on the RACE reads, yielding one entry per CDR3 protein. The repertoire holds approximately 120,000 distinct CDR3 sequences, with about a tenth as singletons. Points from the study as a whole: Expanded TCRs made up significantly more big CDR3 similarity clusters than controls did. Because they had alopecia, donors may respond immunologically unlike healthy people.

Noted time point: patch test 2, 6 weeks after DPC sensitization. The treatment is: therapeutic diphenylcyclopropenone sensitization with weekly scalp DPC. This CDR3 has 13 residues. Germline CDR1 and CDR2: MNHEY and SMNVEV (reference sequence). The V and J ends lost 5 bases and 1 base respectively, with 8 bases between them. This clonotype showed up many times. Its antigen is currently unknown. The material was whole blood, obtained in connection with sensitization to the hapten diphenylcyclopropenone (DPC). This sequence joins TRBV27 and TRBJ1-1, with no clear D. The sequence was collected from a woman aged 40 to 55 with alopecia areata. Some clones in this sample may be carry-over from other donors' samples. The CDR3 spells CASSELGNTEAFF. The DNA of the CDR3 is TGTGCCAGCAGTGAGCTGGGGAACACTGAAGCTTTCTTT.